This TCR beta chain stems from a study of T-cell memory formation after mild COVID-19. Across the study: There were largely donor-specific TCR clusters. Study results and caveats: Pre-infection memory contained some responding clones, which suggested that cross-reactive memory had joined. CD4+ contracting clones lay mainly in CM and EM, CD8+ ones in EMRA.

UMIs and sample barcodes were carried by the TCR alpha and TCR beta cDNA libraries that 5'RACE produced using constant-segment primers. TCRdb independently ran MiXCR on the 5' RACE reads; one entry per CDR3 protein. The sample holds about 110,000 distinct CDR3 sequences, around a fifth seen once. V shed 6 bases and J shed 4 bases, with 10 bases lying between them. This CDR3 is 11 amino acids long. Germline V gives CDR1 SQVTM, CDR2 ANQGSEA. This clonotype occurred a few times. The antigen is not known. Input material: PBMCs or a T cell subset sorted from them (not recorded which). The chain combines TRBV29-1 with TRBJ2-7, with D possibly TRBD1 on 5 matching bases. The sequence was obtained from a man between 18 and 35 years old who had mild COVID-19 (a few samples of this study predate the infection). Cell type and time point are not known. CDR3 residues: CSVSQGYEQYF. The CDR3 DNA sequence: TGCAGCGTGTCTCAGGGTTACGAGCAGTACTTC.